The next 6 T cell receptor beta chains were all read from a single sample in a study of brain metastases from non-small cell lung cancer. This table comes from immunoSEQ multiplex PCR, and its TCRdb copy is limited to in-frame clones, with some not included. Altogether roughly 4,600 clones are present, approximately 90% being singletons, with the ten largest covering 13%. The sample taken for sequencing was tissue from a brain metastasis. Source of these receptors: a donor at least 40 years old with non-small cell lung cancer.

The chain uses TRBV25-1 and TRBJ2-3, with 9 bases matching TRBD1. Germline CDR1 reads MGHDK; CDR2 reads SYGVNS. V shed 6 bases and J 9 bases; nucleotides not matched to a gene: 4. The CDR3 is 12 amino acids. CDR3 nucleotide sequence: TGTGCCAGCAGGGCGGGACAGGGAACGCAGTATTTT. It specifies CASRAGQGTQYF.

The gene calls are TRBV7-9 and TRBJ1-4, with no clear D. CDR3 length: 16 residues. CDR1 is SEHNR, CDR2 FQNEAQ, per germline (reference sequence). The germline V and J ends were trimmed by 5 bases and 0 bases, with 13 bases remaining between them. CDR3 DNA: TGTGCCAGCAGCCCCCGGGGTAGTGCAACTAATGAAAAACTGTTTTTT. Protein: CASSPRGSATNEKLFF.

J is TRBJ2-7 and V is TRBV7-9, with TRBD1 matching 10 bases. This CDR3 is built from 17 residues. From germline, CDR1 is SEHNR and CDR2 FQNEAQ (reference sequence). J was trimmed by 1 base and V by 6 bases; bases with no gene match: 12. The CDR3 region has the DNA TGTGCCAGCAGTTTCCCGGGACAGGGGAGGAAGTCCTACGAGCAGTACTTC. Translating it yields CASSFPGQGRKSYEQYF.

The rearrangement joins TRBV7-9 to TRBJ1-5; perhaps TRBD1 as D (6 bases). This CDR3 is built from 14 residues. Trimming took off 2 bases at V and 5 bases at J, with 10 bases between the two ends. Per the germline V gene, CDR1 is SEHNR and CDR2 is FQNEAQ (reference sequence). CDR3 nucleotides: TGTGCCAGCAGCTTATCGGGGGGGCATCAGCCCCAGCATTTT. Its translation is CASSLSGGHQPQHF.

This clone came up a few times. This chain connects TRBV19 to TRBJ1-4, with D uncertain. Trimming pared 3 bases from V and 4 bases from J, leaving 9 bases between. This CDR3 comprises 14 residues. Germline loops: CDR1 LNHDA, CDR2 SQIVND (reference sequence). The CDR3 coding sequence is TGTGCCAGTAGTATCAGACCGTATAATGAAAAACTGTTTTTT. This codes for CASSIRPYNEKLFF.

This clone showed up just once. CDR3 sequence: CASSIVGRTLKNIQYF. CDR3 nucleotide sequence: TGTGCCAGTAGTATAGTAGGAAGGACACTTAAAAACATTCAGTACTTC. The V and J genes are TRBV19 and TRBJ2-4; tentatively, D is TRBD1 (5 bases). This CDR3 region has 16 residues. V lost 1 base, J lost 4 bases, and 14 bases lay in between. CDR1 is LNHDA and CDR2 is SQIVND in the germline V gene (reference sequence).